Presented here are 15 T cell receptor beta chains from one specimen sequenced in a study of human T cells and chemical hapten exposure. TCRdb fed the 5' RACE reads into MiXCR, producing one record per CDR3 protein. Of about 110,000 distinct CDR3 sequences listed, roughly 19% are singletons. It was from unfractionated whole blood that total RNA was extracted. All receptors come from a human donor in good health.

This clonotype was detected a few times. This chain joins TRBV28 and TRBJ1-6; D gene unclear. Germline CDR1 is MDHEN and CDR2 is SYDVKM. The CDR3 consists of 18 residues. The V and J ends lost 3 bases and 0 bases respectively, with 15 bases between them. The CDR3: CASSFEGPRSSYNSPLHF. DNA of the CDR3: TGTGCCAGCAGTTTCGAAGGACCCAGGAGCTCCTATAATTCACCCCTCCACTTT.

CDR3 DNA sequence: TGTGCCAGCAGCAAAGCGGGAGAGATGAACACTGAAGCTTTCTTT. This encodes CASSKAGEMNTEAFF. This rearrangement joins TRBV21-1 to TRBJ1-1. TRBV21-1 is labeled a pseudogene. This CDR3 has 15 residues.

The chain joins TRBV20-1 to TRBJ2-3; D might be TRBD2 (6 bases). Germline-derived CDR1 and CDR2 are DFQATT and SNEGSKA (reference sequence). The CDR3 contains 15 residues. V lost 1 base to trimming and J lost 1 base, with 12 bases between them. The CDR3 sequence: CSARVGGERTDTQYF. The DNA for the CDR3 is TGCAGTGCTAGAGTTGGCGGGGAGCGCACAGATACGCAGTATTTT.

The V and J genes are TRBV6-2 or TRBV6-3 and TRBJ2-1; no firm D call. The CDR3 covers 14 residues. Trimming took off 3 bases at V and 7 bases at J, with 13 bases between the two ends. The germline gives CDR1 MNHEY, CDR2 SVGEGT. The CDR3 is CASSYPFGPNEQFF. The CDR3 nucleotides read TGTGCCAGCAGTTATCCCTTCGGGCCAAATGAGCAGTTCTTC.

This clonotype came up a few times. The chain uses TRBV7-2 and TRBJ2-1; D might be TRBD2 (5 bases). This CDR3 spans 12 amino acids. The germline gives CDR1 SGHTA, CDR2 FQGNSA. V was cut by 5 bases and J by 7 bases, with 9 bases left in between. Written as DNA, the CDR3 is TGTGCCAGCAGCCGACTATTTAATGAGCAGTTCTTC. Translated: CASSRLFNEQFF.

A few counts support this clonotype. The CDR3 nucleotides are TGTGCCAGCAGTTTGGATGCGGGAGGACCCTACGAGCAGTACTTC. Translating gives CASSLDAGGPYEQYF. The rearrangement uses TRBV6-5 and TRBJ2-7; TRBD2 matches 8 bases. Germline-derived CDR1 and CDR2 are MNHEY and SVGAGI. This CDR3 has 15 amino acids. Losses at the gene ends were 4 bases for V and 2 bases for J; bases not matched to a gene: 7.

This clonotype came up a few times. The chain links TRBV6-2 or TRBV6-3 to TRBJ2-3; 10 bases are a match to TRBD2. Trimming cost V 5 bases and J 0 bases; bases outside gene matches: 5. Germline CDR1 and CDR2: MNHEY and SVGEGT. This CDR3 contains 16 residues. The CDR3 DNA sequence: TGTGCCAGCAGTCGAGGACTAGCGGCTAGCACAGATACGCAGTATTTT. Translating it yields CASSRGLAASTDTQYF.

This clonotype was recorded a few times. V and J are TRBV4-1 and TRBJ2-7; D possibly uses TRBD1 or TRBD2 (5 bases each). The ends were cut back, 0 bases at V and 3 bases at J, with 15 bases in the middle. The CDR3 length is 16 residues. CDR1 is MGHRA, CDR2 YSYEKL, per germline. This CDR3 is CASSQEGRQGRYEQYF. For the CDR3, the DNA is TGCGCCAGCAGCCAAGAAGGCCGGCAGGGACGCTACGAGCAGTACTTC.

This clonotype came up a few times. V and J are TRBV28 and TRBJ1-6, with D maybe TRBD1 (6 bases). Per germline, CDR1 MDHEN and CDR2 SYDVKM. Trimming took off 7 bases at V and 5 bases at J, with 15 bases between the two ends. The CDR3 sequence is 15 residues long. In DNA, the CDR3 is TGTGCCAGCACCCTAGGGGGGTCGAATAATTCACCCCTCCACTTT. This translates into CASTLGGSNNSPLHF.

The chain joins TRBV28 to TRBJ1-1; TRBD1 might be the D (5 bases). The ends were cut back, 6 bases at V and 3 bases at J, with 14 bases in the middle. CDR1 and CDR2 (germline): MDHEN, SYDVKM. This CDR3 spans 14 amino acids. CDR3 amino acids: CASSPGAEDTEAFF. The CDR3 nucleotides are TGTGCCAGCAGCCCCGGGGCCGAGGACACTGAAGCTTTCTTT.

The chain couples TRBV30 to TRBJ2-1, with 8 nucleotides matching TRBD2. This CDR3 region has 11 residues. V lost 3 bases to trimming and J lost 10 bases; unmatched junction nucleotides: 2. Per germline, CDR1 GTSNPN and CDR2 SVGIG (reference sequence). The CDR3 DNA reads as TGTGCCTGGAGCCGGGAGGGCGAGCAGTTCTTC. Translating it yields CAWSREGEQFF.

This clonotype was counted only a few times. V gene TRBV30 combines with J gene TRBJ2-7; no clear D gene. Trimming shortened V by 3 bases and J by 3 bases, and 15 bases separated the two germline ends. Per the germline V gene, CDR1 is GTSNPN and CDR2 is SVGIG (reference sequence). The CDR3 is 14 residues long. Here the CDR3 reads CAWSSSGIVYEQYF. The DNA of the CDR3 is TGTGCCTGGAGCTCGTCGGGTATAGTCTACGAGCAGTACTTC.

This clonotype was recorded a few times. This rearrangement joins TRBV18 to TRBJ2-2; D gene uncertain. The CDR3 is 14 residues long. The V end was cut by 4 bases, the J end by 1 base, with 7 bases between. The germline CDR1 and CDR2 sequences are KGHSH and LQKENI. Here the CDR3 DNA reads TGTGCCAGCTCACGGGTTGAGAACACCGGGGAGCTGTTTTTT. As protein: CASSRVENTGELFF.

The J gene is TRBJ1-1, the V gene TRBV9; D is possibly TRBD1 (6 bases). The ends were cut back, 0 bases at V and 1 base at J, with 13 bases in the middle. The germline CDR1 and CDR2 sequences are SGDLS and YYNGEE. The CDR3 totals 16 residues. CDR3 loop: CASSVEQGRRNTEAFF. Here the CDR3 DNA reads TGTGCCAGCAGCGTAGAACAGGGCAGGCGGAACACTGAAGCTTTCTTT.

In nucleotides, the CDR3 is TGTGCCAGCAGACCCACCCGGGGGATAGGGGAGATGGGTCTACTAGGGCAGTACTTC. The encoded protein is CASRPTRGIGEMGLLGQYF. V and J are TRBV27 and TRBJ2-7, with D maybe TRBD2 (6 bases). With 6 bases removed from V and 9 bases from J, the gap between germline ends came to 36 bases. There are 19 residues in the CDR3. Germline CDR1 reads MNHEY; CDR2 reads SMNVEV (reference sequence).